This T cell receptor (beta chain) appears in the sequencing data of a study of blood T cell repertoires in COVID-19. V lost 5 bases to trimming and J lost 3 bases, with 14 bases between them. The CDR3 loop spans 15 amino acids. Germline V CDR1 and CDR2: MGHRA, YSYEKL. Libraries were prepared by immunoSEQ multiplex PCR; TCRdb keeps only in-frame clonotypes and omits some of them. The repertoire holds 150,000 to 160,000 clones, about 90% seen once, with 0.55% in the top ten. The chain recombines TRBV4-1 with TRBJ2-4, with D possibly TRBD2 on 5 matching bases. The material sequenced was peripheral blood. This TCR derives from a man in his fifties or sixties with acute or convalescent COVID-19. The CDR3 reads CASSAAGNSKNIQYF. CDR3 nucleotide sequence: TGCGCCAGCAGCGCCGCCGGGAACAGCAAAAACATTCAGTACTTC.